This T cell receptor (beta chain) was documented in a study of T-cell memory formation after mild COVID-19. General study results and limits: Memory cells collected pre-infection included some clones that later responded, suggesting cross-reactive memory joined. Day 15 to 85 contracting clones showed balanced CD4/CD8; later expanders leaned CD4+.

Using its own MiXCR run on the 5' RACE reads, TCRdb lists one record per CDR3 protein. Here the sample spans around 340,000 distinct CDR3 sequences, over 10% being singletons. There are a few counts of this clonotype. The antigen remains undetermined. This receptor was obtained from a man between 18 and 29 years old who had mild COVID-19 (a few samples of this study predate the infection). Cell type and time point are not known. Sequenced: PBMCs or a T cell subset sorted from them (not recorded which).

The CDR3 region is CASSYGYRQPQHF. DNA for the CDR3: TGTGCCAGCAGTTACGGGTATCGACAGCCCCAGCATTTT. V and J are TRBV6-5 and TRBJ1-5; D is uncertain. Germline CDR1 reads MNHEY; CDR2 reads SVGAGI. The CDR3 contains 13 residues. Deletions cut 2 bases from V and 7 bases from J, with 9 bases between.